This section outlines one TCR beta chain sequence together with its context. This entry is derived from a study of shared clonotypes between healthy human individuals. The V end was cut by 0 bases, the J end by 5 bases, with 8 bases between. Germline V gene sequence: CDR1 KGHSH, CDR2 LQKENI. The CDR3 spans 13 residues. TCRdb keeps only in-frame clones here, not all; method: immunoSEQ multiplex PCR. The sample gives 950,000 to 1,100,000 clones, about 80% of which show up once; approximately 1.5% is in the top ten. The TCR sequence derives from a man aged 18 to 29 in good health. Sequenced input: memory CD4+ T cells sorted from blood. Subset denoted: CD45RA-negative fraction. This chain connects TRBV18 to TRBJ2-7; D is ambiguous. The CDR3 DNA is TGTGCCAGCTCACCACCGGTCGTCAACGAGCAGTACTTC. The encoded protein is CASSPPVVNEQYF.